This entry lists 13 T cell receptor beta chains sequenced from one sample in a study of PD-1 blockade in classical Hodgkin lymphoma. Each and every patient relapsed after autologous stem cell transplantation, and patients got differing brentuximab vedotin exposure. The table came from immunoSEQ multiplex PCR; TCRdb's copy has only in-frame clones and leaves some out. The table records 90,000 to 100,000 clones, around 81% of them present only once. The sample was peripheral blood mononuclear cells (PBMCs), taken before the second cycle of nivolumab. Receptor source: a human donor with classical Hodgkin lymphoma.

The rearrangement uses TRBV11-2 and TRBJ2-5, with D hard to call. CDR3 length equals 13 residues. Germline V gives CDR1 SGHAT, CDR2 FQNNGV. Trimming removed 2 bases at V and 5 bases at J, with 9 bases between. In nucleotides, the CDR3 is TGTGCCAGCAGCTTAACTGCTCGGGAGACCCAGTACTTC. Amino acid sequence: CASSLTARETQYF.

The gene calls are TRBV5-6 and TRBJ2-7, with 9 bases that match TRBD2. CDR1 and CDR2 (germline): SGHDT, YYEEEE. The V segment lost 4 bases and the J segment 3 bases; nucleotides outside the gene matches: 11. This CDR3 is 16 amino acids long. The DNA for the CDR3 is TGTGCCAGCAGCAAAGGGATAGCGGGAGAAGTCTACGAGCAGTACTTC. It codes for CASSKGIAGEVYEQYF.

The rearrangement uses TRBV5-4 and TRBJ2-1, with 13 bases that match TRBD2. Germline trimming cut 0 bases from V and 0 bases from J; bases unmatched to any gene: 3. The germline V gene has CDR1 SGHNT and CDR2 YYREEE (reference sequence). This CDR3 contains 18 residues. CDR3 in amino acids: CASSLEWTSGSSYNEQFF. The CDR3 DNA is TGTGCCAGCAGCTTGGAGTGGACTAGCGGGAGCTCCTACAATGAGCAGTTCTTC.

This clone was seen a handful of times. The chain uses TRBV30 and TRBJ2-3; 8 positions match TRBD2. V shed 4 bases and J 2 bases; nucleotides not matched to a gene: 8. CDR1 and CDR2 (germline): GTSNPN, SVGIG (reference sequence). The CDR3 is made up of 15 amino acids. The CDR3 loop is CAWTPLAAFTDTQYF. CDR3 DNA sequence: TGTGCCTGGACTCCACTAGCGGCCTTCACAGATACGCAGTATTTT.

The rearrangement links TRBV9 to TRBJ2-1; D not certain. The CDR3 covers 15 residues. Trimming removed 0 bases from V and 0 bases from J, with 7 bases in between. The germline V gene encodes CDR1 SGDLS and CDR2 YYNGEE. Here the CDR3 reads CASSVEGYSYNEQFF. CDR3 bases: TGTGCCAGCAGCGTAGAGGGCTACTCCTACAATGAGCAGTTCTTC.

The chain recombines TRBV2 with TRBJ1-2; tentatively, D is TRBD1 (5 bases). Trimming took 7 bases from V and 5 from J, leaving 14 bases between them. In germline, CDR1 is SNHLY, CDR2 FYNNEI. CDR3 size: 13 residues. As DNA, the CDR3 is TGTGCCAGCAACCTGGGACCGCATTATGGCTACACCTTC. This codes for CASNLGPHYGYTF.

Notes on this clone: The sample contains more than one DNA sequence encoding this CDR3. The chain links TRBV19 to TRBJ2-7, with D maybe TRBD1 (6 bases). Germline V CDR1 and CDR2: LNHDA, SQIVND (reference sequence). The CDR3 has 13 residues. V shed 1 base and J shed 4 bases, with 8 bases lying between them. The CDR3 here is CASSIAQGYEQYF. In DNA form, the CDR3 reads TGTGCCAGTAGTATAGCCCAGGGGTACGAGCAGTACTTC.

The CDR3, as DNA: TGCGCCAGCAGCTTGACAGGGGGCTATACCGGGGAGCTGTTTTTT. This codes for CASSLTGGYTGELFF. The gene calls are TRBV5-1 and TRBJ2-2, with 9 positions matching TRBD1. CDR3 length equals 15 residues. Germline V lookup: CDR1 SGHRS, CDR2 YFSETQ. Trimming removed 1 base from V and 5 bases from J; junction bases left unmatched: 3.

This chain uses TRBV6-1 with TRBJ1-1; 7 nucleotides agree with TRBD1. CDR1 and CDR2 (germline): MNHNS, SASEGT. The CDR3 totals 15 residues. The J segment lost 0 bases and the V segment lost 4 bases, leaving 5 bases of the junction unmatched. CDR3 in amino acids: CASSARGQMNTEAFF. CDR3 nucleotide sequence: TGTGCCAGCAGTGCAAGGGGACAGATGAACACTGAAGCTTTCTTT.

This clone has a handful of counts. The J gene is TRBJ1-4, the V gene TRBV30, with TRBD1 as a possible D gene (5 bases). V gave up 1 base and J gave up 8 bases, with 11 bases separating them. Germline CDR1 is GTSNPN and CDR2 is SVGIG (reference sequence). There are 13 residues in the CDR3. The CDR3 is CAWSGGRGEKLFF. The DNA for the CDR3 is TGTGCCTGGAGTGGGGGCCGCGGGGAAAAACTGTTTTTT.

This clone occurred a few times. This CDR3 is CASSYGGRDEQYF. CDR3 in DNA: TGTGCCAGCAGTTATGGTGGTCGGGACGAGCAGTACTTC. The rearrangement links TRBV28 to TRBJ2-7; D unresolved. V shed 4 bases and J shed 5 bases, with 12 bases lying between them. This CDR3 contains 13 residues. Germline CDR1 reads MDHEN; CDR2 reads SYDVKM.

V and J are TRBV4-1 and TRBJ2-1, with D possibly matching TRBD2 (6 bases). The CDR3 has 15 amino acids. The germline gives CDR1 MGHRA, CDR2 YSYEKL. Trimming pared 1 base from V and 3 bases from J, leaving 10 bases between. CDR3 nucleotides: TGCGCCAGCAGCCAAGTCGGGAGAGTCTACAATGAGCAGTTCTTC. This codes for CASSQVGRVYNEQFF.

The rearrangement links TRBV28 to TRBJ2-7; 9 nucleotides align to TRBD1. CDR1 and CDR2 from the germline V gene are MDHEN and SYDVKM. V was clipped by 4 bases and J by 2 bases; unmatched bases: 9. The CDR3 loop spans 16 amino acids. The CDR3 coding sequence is TGTGCCAGCAGTTACCGACCCGGGACAGGGACCTACGAGCAGTACTTC. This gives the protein CASSYRPGTGTYEQYF. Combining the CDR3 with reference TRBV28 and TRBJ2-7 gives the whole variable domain DVKVTQSSRYLVKRTGEKVFLECVQDMDHENMFWYRQDPGLGLRLIYFSYDVKMKEKGDIPEGYSVSREKKERFSLILESASTNQTSMYLCASSYRPGTGTYEQYFGPGTRLTVT.